A single sample gave rise to the 16 T cell receptor beta chains below, sequenced in a study of T cell repertoires in cytomegalovirus infection. TCRdb ran MiXCR on the reads and lists one entry per CDR3 protein. The table lists some 900,000 distinct CDR3 sequences, roughly 33% of them singletons. Their antigens remain unidentified. The starting material was cultured CD8+ T cells from PBMCs, obtained from culture after CMV antigen stimulation. These receptor sequences come from a human donor in good health (CMV status not recorded). Some clones in this sample may be carry-over from other donors' samples.

This clonotype has ten or more counts. The chain links TRBV7-2 to TRBJ1-2; TRBD1 matches at 7 bases. The V and J ends lost 1 base and 8 bases, in that order; junction bases with no gene match: 10. The CDR3 is 15 amino acids. Germline lookup yields CDR1 SGHTA and CDR2 FQGNSA. Here the CDR3 DNA reads TGTGCCAGCAGCTTAGTGGACAGGACGGAGCAAGGCTACACCTTC. This encodes CASSLVDRTEQGYTF. The full variable domain, rest sourced from reference TRBV7-2 and TRBJ1-2, is GAGVSQSPSNKVTEKGKDVELRCDPISGHTALYWYRQSLGQGLEFLIYFQGNSAPDKSGLPSDRFSAERTGGSVSTLTIQRTQQEDSAVYLCASSLVDRTEQGYTFGSGTRLTVV.

This clonotype appeared a few times. The chain links TRBV2 to TRBJ1-2; 10 nucleotides align to TRBD1. Losses at the gene ends were 8 bases for V and 10 bases for J; bases not matched to a gene: 4. The CDR3 is 11 residues long. Germline CDR1 SNHLY, CDR2 FYNNEI. The CDR3 DNA is TGTGCCAGCGTTGACAGGGGGCACTACACCTTC. Amino acids: CASVDRGHYTF.

The sample holds many counts of this clonotype. The chain joins TRBV11-1 to TRBJ2-1, with D uncertain. Per germline, CDR1 SGHAT and CDR2 FQDESV (reference sequence). The CDR3 extends over 14 amino acids. Trimming shortened V by 3 bases and J by 0 bases, and 6 bases separated the two germline ends. The CDR3 bases are TGTGCCAGCAGCTTCCTGAACTCCTACAATGAGCAGTTCTTC. This codes for CASSFLNSYNEQFF.

V gene TRBV5-6 combines with J gene TRBJ2-3, with no clear D. The CDR3 contains 15 residues. Germline lookup yields CDR1 SGHDT and CDR2 YYEEEE. V was clipped by 4 bases and J by 2 bases, with 14 bases between them. The CDR3 loop is CASSIPGVFTDTQYF. CDR3 nucleotides: TGTGCCAGCAGCATCCCGGGCGTCTTCACAGATACGCAGTATTTT. The full variable domain, rest sourced from reference TRBV5-6 and TRBJ2-3, is DAGVTQSPTHLIKTRGQQVTLRCSPKSGHDTVSWYQQALGQGPQFIFQYYEEEERQRGNFPDRFSGHQFPNYSSELNVNALLLGDSALYLCASSIPGVFTDTQYFGPGTRLTVL.

This clonotype was observed a handful of times. V and J are TRBV7-2 and TRBJ2-1, with 12 bases that match TRBD2. Germline V gene lookup returns CDR1 SGHTA and CDR2 FQGNSA. The ends lost 1 base at V and 4 bases at J; junction bases unmatched: 2. The CDR3 runs to 16 residues. The CDR3 here is CASSLDLAGGYNEQFF. DNA of the CDR3: TGTGCCAGCAGCTTAGACCTAGCGGGGGGGTACAATGAGCAGTTCTTC. Full variable domain (remainder filled in from reference TRBV7-2 and TRBJ2-1): GAGVSQSPSNKVTEKGKDVELRCDPISGHTALYWYRQSLGQGLEFLIYFQGNSAPDKSGLPSDRFSAERTGGSVSTLTIQRTQQEDSAVYLCASSLDLAGGYNEQFFGPGTRLTVL.

V gene TRBV6-5 combines with J gene TRBJ1-2, with D possibly being TRBD1 (6 bases). Trimming took 5 bases from V and 8 from J, leaving 21 bases between them. This CDR3 spans 15 amino acids. Looked up from germline, CDR1 is MNHEY and CDR2 is SVGAGI. The CDR3: CASSAGTTPYYGYTF. The CDR3 DNA reads as TGTGCCAGCAGTGCCGGGACAACTCCCTATTACGGCTACACCTTC.

The J gene is TRBJ2-3, the V gene TRBV7-3, with TRBD1 matching over 9 bases. The germline gives CDR1 SGHTA, CDR2 FQGTGA. V shed 4 bases and J 4 bases; nucleotides not matched to a gene: 6. This CDR3 has 15 amino acids. CDR3 loop: CASSSTGGVADTQYF. In nucleotides, the CDR3 is TGTGCCAGCAGCTCGACAGGGGGAGTAGCAGATACGCAGTATTTT.

V usage is TRBV6-1 and J usage is TRBJ2-7; D gene unclear. Looked up from germline, CDR1 is MNHNS and CDR2 is SASEGT. Trimming took off 4 bases at V and 2 bases at J, with 9 bases between the two ends. The CDR3 has 13 residues. The CDR3 spells CASSGDLAYEQYV. The CDR3 DNA reads as TGTGCCAGCAGTGGTGATTTGGCCTACGAGCAGTACGTC.

The V and J genes are TRBV12-3 or TRBV12-4 and TRBJ1-1; D is undetermined. V gave up 3 bases and J gave up 5 bases, with 13 bases separating them. The CDR3 totals 14 residues. CDR3 bases: TGTGCCAGCAGTTTTTTATCCTCCGAAACTGAAGCTTTCTTT. Translation: CASSFLSSETEAFF.

This rearrangement joins TRBV2 to TRBJ1-1, with a weak D call TRBD1 (5 bases). The germline CDR1 and CDR2 sequences are SNHLY and FYNNEI. The CDR3 extends over 15 amino acids. V gave up 1 base and J gave up 1 base, with 10 bases separating them. DNA for the CDR3: TGTGCCAGCAGTGAAGGCGTGGGGGAGAACACTGAAGCTTTCTTT. It is translated as CASSEGVGENTEAFF.

This clonotype was counted a few times. The V gene is TRBV7-8, the J gene TRBJ2-3, with TRBD2 matching over 8 bases. This CDR3 has 18 residues. The V segment lost 5 bases and the J segment 0 bases; nucleotides outside the gene matches: 13. Germline CDR1 is SGHVS and CDR2 is FQNEAQ. This chain's CDR3 is CASSLPESGGPSTDTQYF. The CDR3 DNA is TGTGCCAGCAGCCTCCCGGAGAGCGGGGGCCCTAGCACAGATACGCAGTATTTT.

This chain connects TRBV5-1 to TRBJ2-1; 8 nucleotides agree with TRBD2. Germline loops: CDR1 SGHRS, CDR2 YFSETQ. Trimming removed 4 bases from V and 8 bases from J; junction bases left unmatched: 11. This CDR3 spans 15 amino acids. In nucleotides, the CDR3 is TGCGCCAGCAGCATCGGGACTAGAATATCCGATGAGCAGTTCTTC. Residues: CASSIGTRISDEQFF. Looking up the rest from reference TRBV5-1 and TRBJ2-1 gives the full variable domain: KAGVTQTPRYLIKTRGQQVTLSCSPISGHRSVSWYQQTPGQGLQFLFEYFSETQRNKGNFPGRFSGRQFSNSRSEMNVSTLELGDSALYLCASSIGTRISDEQFFGPGTRLTVL.

This clonotype was seen only once. This chain connects TRBV14 to TRBJ1-1; 7 bases are a match to TRBD1. The length of the CDR3 is 15 residues. V was clipped by 4 bases and J by 3 bases; unmatched bases: 8. Germline CDR1 reads SGHDN; CDR2 reads FVKESK. The CDR3 nucleotides are TGTGCCAGCAGCCGCCACAGGGGAACCGACACTGAAGCTTTCTTT. Translated, it gives CASSRHRGTDTEAFF.

V usage is TRBV20-1 and J usage is TRBJ1-2; 7 bases are shared with TRBD1. With 5 bases clipped from V and 6 bases from J, the junction kept 15 bases outside the gene matches. The CDR3 contains 15 residues. Germline lookup yields CDR1 DFQATT and CDR2 SNEGSKA (reference sequence). The CDR3 DNA reads TGCAGTGCTCTTGACAACAGGGGTGGAGTCCATGGCTACACCTTC. This translates into CSALDNRGGVHGYTF.

The chain is built from TRBV9 and TRBJ2-5, with D possibly matching TRBD1 (6 bases). CDR1 is SGDLS and CDR2 is YYNGEE in the germline V gene. Deletions cut 3 bases from V and 2 bases from J, with 11 bases between. The CDR3 extends over 14 amino acids. The CDR3 DNA reads TGTGCCAGCAGCGGTGGGACAACTCAAGAGACCCAGTACTTC. Translation: CASSGGTTQETQYF. The full variable domain, completed using reference TRBV9 and TRBJ2-5, is DSGVTQTPKHLITATGQRVTLRCSPRSGDLSVYWYQQSLDQGLQFLIQYYNGEERAKGNILERFSAQQFPDLHSELNLSSLELGDSALYFCASSGGTTQETQYFGPGTRLLVL.

This chain connects TRBV5-5 to TRBJ1-2, with D unresolved. The germline CDR1 and CDR2 sequences are SGHKS and YYEKEE (reference sequence). Trimming pared 1 base from V and 6 bases from J, leaving 25 bases between. This CDR3 region has 18 residues. The CDR3 coding sequence is TGTGCCAGCAGCTTGATTGGCATGCTCGTGTCTCAGCTTGATGGCTACACCTTC. As protein: CASSLIGMLVSQLDGYTF.